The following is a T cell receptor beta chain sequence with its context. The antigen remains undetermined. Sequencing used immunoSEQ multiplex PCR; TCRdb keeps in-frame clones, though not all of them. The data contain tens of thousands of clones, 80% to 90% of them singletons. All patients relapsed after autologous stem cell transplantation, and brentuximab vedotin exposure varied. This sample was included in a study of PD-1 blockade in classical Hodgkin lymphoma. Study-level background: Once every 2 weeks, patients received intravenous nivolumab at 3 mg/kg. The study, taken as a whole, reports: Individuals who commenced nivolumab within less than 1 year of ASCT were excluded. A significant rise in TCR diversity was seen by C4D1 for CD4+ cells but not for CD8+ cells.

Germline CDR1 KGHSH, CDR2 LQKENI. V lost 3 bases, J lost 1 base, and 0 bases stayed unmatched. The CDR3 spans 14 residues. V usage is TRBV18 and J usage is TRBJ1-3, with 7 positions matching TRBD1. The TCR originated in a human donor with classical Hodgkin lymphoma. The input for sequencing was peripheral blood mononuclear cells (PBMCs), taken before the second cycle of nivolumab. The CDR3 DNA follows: TGTGCCAGCTCACCGACAGGGTCTGGAAACACCATATATTTT. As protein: CASSPTGSGNTIYF. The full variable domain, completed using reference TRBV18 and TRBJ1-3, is NAGVMQNPRHLVRRRGQEARLRCSPMKGHSHVYWYRQLPEEGLKFMVYLQKENIIDESGMPKERFSAEFPKEGPSILRIQQVVRGDSAAYFCASSPTGSGNTIYFGEGSWLTVV.